The source of this TCR beta chain is a study of blood T cell repertoires in COVID-19. Across the study: The study drew acute and convalescent COVID-19 samples from the United States, Italy and Spain. The cDNA or gDNA used as material had been derived from T cells, B-cell-depleted T cells, or PBMCs.

Germline loops: CDR1 LNHDA, CDR2 SQIVND (reference sequence). CDR3 length: 16 residues. Trimming removed 4 bases from V and 7 bases from J, with 20 bases in between. Study processing details: Cell counts per sample came from amplifying reference gene primers. Repertoires were generated with immunoSEQ multiplex PCR, while TCRdb's copy carries only in-frame clones and drops some. Clonal size and the V and J genes are those of that table, whereas D and trimming came from the DNA. The data contain 150,000 to 200,000 clones, 70% to 90% of them singletons. The specimen sequenced was peripheral blood. The source is a human donor in a cohort sampled during active COVID-19. The genes are TRBV19 and TRBJ2-1; possible D gene TRBD2, 6 bases. The CDR3 here is CASSTLGQWAGNEQFF. CDR3 DNA: TGTGCCAGTAGTACACTGGGCCAATGGGCGGGGAATGAGCAGTTCTTC.